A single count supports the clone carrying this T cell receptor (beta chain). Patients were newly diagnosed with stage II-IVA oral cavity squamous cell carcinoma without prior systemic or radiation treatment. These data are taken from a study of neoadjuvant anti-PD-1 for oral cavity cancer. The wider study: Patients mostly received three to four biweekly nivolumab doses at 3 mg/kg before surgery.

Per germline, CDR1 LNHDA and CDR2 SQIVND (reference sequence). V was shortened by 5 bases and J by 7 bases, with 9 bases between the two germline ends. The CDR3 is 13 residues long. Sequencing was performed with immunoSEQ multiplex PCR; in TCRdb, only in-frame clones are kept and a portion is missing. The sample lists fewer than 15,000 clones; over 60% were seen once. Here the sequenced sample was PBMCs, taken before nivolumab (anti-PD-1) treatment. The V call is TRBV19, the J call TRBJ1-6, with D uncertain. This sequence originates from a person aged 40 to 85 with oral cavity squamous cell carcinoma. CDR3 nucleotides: TGTGCCAGTAGTGGACGGACGAATTCACCCCTCCACTTT. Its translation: CASSGRTNSPLHF.